Shown below are 17 T cell receptor beta chains from a single sample sequenced in a study of T cells in Graves' hyperthyroidism and ophthalmopathy. It was RNA transcripts that yielded the amplified TCR beta CDR3 regions. HTBI primers were employed in a first-round RT-PCR of the TCR CDR3. TCRdb re-derived calls from the multiplex PCR reads in MiXCR, one entry per CDR3 protein. The table records hundreds of thousands of distinct CDR3 sequences, 20% to 25% of them present only once. Material: blood. The receptors were gathered from a man aged 25 to 40 with Graves' ophthalmopathy.

The chain joins TRBV12-3 or TRBV12-4 to TRBJ2-7, with 7 bases that match TRBD1. After removal of 5 bases from V and 4 bases from J, the junction contained 17 bases not matched to a gene. The length of the CDR3 is 17 residues. The DNA for the CDR3 is TGTGCCAGCAGTACCTCCCTCCCGACAGGGCAGTGGTACGAGCAGTACTTC. Protein product: CASSTSLPTGQWYEQYF.

This clonotype was seen many times. The rearrangement links TRBV20-1 to TRBJ2-3; 9 bases line up with TRBD2. After removal of 3 bases from V and 2 bases from J, the junction contained 3 bases not matched to a gene. The CDR3 contains 14 residues. The germline V gene has CDR1 DFQATT and CDR2 SNEGSKA (reference sequence). The CDR3 sequence is CSASPGLATDTQYF. The CDR3 coding sequence is TGCAGTGCTAGTCCGGGACTAGCCACAGATACGCAGTATTTT.

The chain is built from TRBV5-6 and TRBJ2-1; D is perhaps TRBD2 (5 bases). Germline V gene sequence: CDR1 SGHDT, CDR2 YYEEEE. V lost 0 bases to trimming and J lost 7 bases, with 8 bases between them. The CDR3 has 13 amino acids. The CDR3 is CASSLAGVNEQFF. For the CDR3, the DNA is TGTGCCAGCAGCTTGGCCGGGGTGAATGAGCAGTTCTTC.

For this clonotype: One end of the junction fails to match germline, which may point to a read error. The genes are TRBV3-1 and TRBJ2-3; tentative D call: TRBD2 (5 bases). Germline V gene data show CDR1 as LGHDT and CDR2 as YNNKEL (reference sequence). CDR3 length: 14 residues. This CDR3 is CASGQGSPTDAQYF. In DNA form, the CDR3 reads TGTGCCAGCGGCCAAGGGAGTCCAACAGATGCGCAGTATTTT.

A few counts support this clonotype. The J gene is TRBJ2-5, the V gene TRBV11-3; D is tentatively TRBD1 or TRBD2 (5 bases each). V dropped 5 bases and J dropped 4 bases, with 11 bases sitting between them. The CDR3 length is 13 residues. Per the germline V gene, CDR1 is SGHNT and CDR2 is YENEEA. This CDR3 is CASSPRDGETQYF. The CDR3 DNA sequence: TGTGCCAGCAGCCCTCGGGACGGAGAGACCCAGTACTTC.

J is TRBJ2-7 and V is TRBV28; 7 nucleotides line up with TRBD1. Germline CDR1 and CDR2: MDHEN and SYDVKM. The CDR3 spans 13 residues. V shed 6 bases and J 5 bases; nucleotides not matched to a gene: 7. The CDR3 loop is CASSGQARDEQYF. CDR3 bases: TGTGCCAGCAGCGGACAGGCTCGGGACGAGCAGTACTTC. Complete variable domain (other parts from reference TRBV28 and TRBJ2-7): DVKVTQSSRYLVKRTGEKVFLECVQDMDHENMFWYRQDPGLGLRLIYFSYDVKMKEKGDIPEGYSVSREKKERFSLILESASTNQTSMYLCASSGQARDEQYFGPGTRLTVT.

The chain employs TRBV11-3 and TRBJ2-1, with 11 bases lining up with TRBD2. The length of the CDR3 is 19 residues. Looked up from germline, CDR1 is SGHNT and CDR2 is YENEEA. The V segment lost 5 bases and the J segment 9 bases; nucleotides outside the gene matches: 21. CDR3 protein: CASSRTGTATSGTSTEQFF. The CDR3 nucleotides are TGTGCCAGCAGCAGGACAGGGACCGCGACTAGCGGGACTTCAACTGAGCAGTTCTTC.

This clonotype occurred many times. The junction departs from germline at one end; a sequencing error may be responsible. The chain employs TRBV2 and TRBJ2-1; D not certain. This CDR3 contains 12 residues. Looked up from germline, CDR1 is SNHLY and CDR2 is FYNNEI. DNA for the CDR3: TGCGCCAGCAGCCCAGTTTACAATGAGCAGTTCTTC. The encoded protein is CASSPVYNEQFF. The full variable domain, with the rest looked up from reference TRBV2 and TRBJ2-1, is EPEVTQTPSHQVTQMGQEVILRCVPISNHLYFYWYRQILGQKVEFLVSFYNNEISEKSEIFDDQFSVERPDGSNFTLKIRSTKLEDSAMYFCASSPVYNEQFFGPGTRLTVL.

This clonotype occurred a few times. The CDR3 DNA sequence: TGTGCCAGCACCCTAAACCAGGGCGCCATTAGCTATGGCTACACCTTC. It yields the protein CASTLNQGAISYGYTF. This chain uses TRBV28 with TRBJ1-2; D might be TRBD1 (5 bases). Germline CDR1 reads MDHEN; CDR2 reads SYDVKM. The CDR3 extends over 16 amino acids. Trimming left V 7 bases short and J 4 bases short, with 22 bases between.

This clonotype was counted many times. The CDR3 here is CASSQGKTGGTEAFF. CDR3 in DNA: TGTGCCAGCAGCCAAGGAAAGACAGGGGGCACTGAAGCTTTCTTT. The chain links TRBV3-1 to TRBJ1-1; the match to TRBD1 covers 9 bases. V lost 1 base and J lost 4; bases outside the gene matches: 4. The V gene's germline CDR1 is LGHDT and CDR2 YNNKEL (reference sequence). The CDR3 totals 15 residues.

The chain recombines TRBV11-1 with TRBJ2-1; a possible D gene is TRBD2 (7 bases). The germline V gene encodes CDR1 SGHAT and CDR2 FQDESV (reference sequence). The V and J ends lost 6 bases and 0 bases respectively, with 15 bases between them. This CDR3 has 16 residues. The CDR3 DNA reads as TGTGCCAGCAGGAGGGGGGGGGAAAGCTCCTACAATGAGCAGTTCTTC. It yields the protein CASRRGGESSYNEQFF.

This clonotype was counted many times. The J gene is TRBJ1-5, the V gene TRBV6-1; maybe TRBD1 (5 bases). V was pared by 8 bases and J by 4 bases, with 9 bases between. The CDR3 length is 12 residues. CDR1 and CDR2 (germline): MNHNS, SASEGT. CDR3 coding DNA: TGTGCCAGCCTGGGGACTAATCAGCCCCAGCATTTT. The encoded protein is CASLGTNQPQHF.

The V call is TRBV10-3, the J call TRBJ2-7, with D possibly being TRBD2 (6 bases). Trimming took 6 bases from V and 1 from J, leaving 7 bases between them. Germline V CDR1 and CDR2: ENHRY, SYGVKD. The CDR3 contains 12 residues. CDR3 sequence: CAIRGGSYEQYF. The CDR3 DNA reads as TGTGCCATCAGGGGAGGTTCCTACGAGCAGTACTTC.

This clonotype has ten or more counts. The chain employs TRBV28 and TRBJ1-1, with D possibly matching TRBD1 (5 bases). The V gene's germline CDR1 is MDHEN and CDR2 SYDVKM. The CDR3 extends over 14 amino acids. Trimming stripped 5 bases from V and 1 base from J, with 11 bases between. CDR3 DNA: TGTGCCAGCAGTATGGGACGGCGGAACACTGAAGCTTTCTTT. Translated, it gives CASSMGRRNTEAFF.

Points on this clonotype: At one boundary the junction diverges from the germline segment, which might be a read error. The rearrangement uses TRBV5-1 and TRBJ2-7, with D tentatively TRBD1 or TRBD2 (5 bases each). CDR1 and CDR2 (germline): SGHRS, YFSETQ. CDR3 length: 12 residues. The CDR3 here is CTSSLGVYEQYF. In nucleotides, the CDR3 is TGCACCAGCAGCCTGGGGGTATACGAGCAGTACTTC.

This clonotype came up a few times. This chain links TRBV7-2 with TRBJ1-5; unclear D gene. The CDR3 consists of 14 residues. The ends were cut back, 5 bases at V and 0 bases at J, with 8 bases in the middle. Germline V lookup: CDR1 SGHTA, CDR2 FQGNSA. The CDR3: CASSVGYSNQPQHF. CDR3 DNA sequence: TGTGCCAGCAGCGTCGGGTATAGCAATCAGCCCCAGCATTTT.

This clonotype was seen ten or more times. The V call is TRBV28, the J call TRBJ1-1, with TRBD1 matching 8 bases. V lost 5 bases to trimming and J lost 0 bases; unmatched junction nucleotides: 2. The length of the CDR3 is 14 residues. CDR1 is MDHEN, CDR2 SYDVKM, per germline. CDR3 nucleotide sequence: TGTGCCAGCAGTCTCAGGGGGCTGAACACTGAAGCTTTCTTT. This sequence encodes CASSLRGLNTEAFF.